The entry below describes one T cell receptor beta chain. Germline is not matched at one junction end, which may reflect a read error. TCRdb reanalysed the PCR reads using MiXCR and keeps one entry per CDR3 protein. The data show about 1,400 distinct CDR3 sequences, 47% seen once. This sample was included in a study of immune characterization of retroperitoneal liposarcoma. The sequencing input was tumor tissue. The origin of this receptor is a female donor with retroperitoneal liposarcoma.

For the CDR3, the DNA is TGTGCCAACAGCTTGGGGGCAGGGGCAAACGAGCAGTTCTTC. Protein product: CANSLGAGANEQFF. The chain joins TRBV7-6 to TRBJ2-5, with D tentatively TRBD1 (6 bases). The closer fit of TRBJ2-1 to the DNA end suggests the J call may be wrong. The CDR3 extends over 14 amino acids. Germline V CDR1 and CDR2: SGHVS, FNYEAQ.